This entry is about one T cell receptor (beta chain). The sample holds many counts of this clonotype. No antigen is known for it. Nothing much larger sits one base from this clone, and base qualities are not available. The receptor library was made with PCR. The instrument given in TCRdb is Illumina HiSeq 2500. TCR libraries were prepared with molecular barcoding, using unique molecular identifiers to normalize TCRbeta repertoire quantification. TCRdb reran the public reads through fastp at Q25 and MiXCR, keeping productive beta chains. Every CDR3 protein is listed once, alongside the most common genes and DNA of its rows. This sample holds hundreds of thousands of distinct CDR3 sequences; roughly 13% were observed only once. The ten largest clonotypes hold 2.2% of the sample. From a lookup of the germline V gene (reference sequence), CDR1 and CDR2 are DFQATT and SNEGSKA. The V end gives up 3 bases and the J end 1 base, leaving 3 bases in the junction not matched to a gene. The CDR3 runs 15 amino acids, cysteine and phenylalanine included. Only CDR3 DNA is held: 45 bases, read in frame from base 1.

The treatment or condition tag for this specimen amounts to: allogeneic hematopoietic cell transplantation with graft depleted of TCRalphabeta T cells and CD19 B cells. The children who served as transplant recipients had been given grafts of TCRalphabeta/CD19-depleted allogeneic hematopoietic cells. These data are taken from a study of T-cell reconstitution after alpha-beta-depleted transplantation in children (dated by TCRdb to 2016 to 2017). For the study in its entirety: Using TCR repertoire profiling, the study quantitatively followed how T-cell immune reconstitution unfolded in children after TCRalphabeta/CD19-depleted allogeneic hematopoietic cell transplantation.

Overall study results and their limits: The apparently early recovery of alphabetaT-cell counts about two months after transplant reportedly depended on only several hundred rapidly expanded clones that came from non-depleted graft cells. The high TCRbeta diversity at day 60 in some patients was ascribed to recipient T cells and intrathymic progenitors that had survived conditioning. Over subsequent months, a decline in hyperexpanded clone frequencies was noted, and after one year, T-cell counts and TCRbeta diversity were mostly ascribed to newly produced T cells.

The source was PBMCs, mostly from graft donor cells, collected 360 days after TCRalphabeta/CD19-depleted stem cell transplant. The sequence was collected from a male patient younger than 18 who had a stem cell transplant for acute myeloid leukemia, so the T cells may come from the graft donor. This receptor chain uses TRBV20-1 and TRBJ2-2; TRBD2 fits 9 bases in the junction. CDR3 loop: CSASRLAENTGELFF. In nucleotide form, the sequence is TGCAGTGCTAGCAGACTAGCGGAGAACACCGGGGAGCTGTTTTTT.